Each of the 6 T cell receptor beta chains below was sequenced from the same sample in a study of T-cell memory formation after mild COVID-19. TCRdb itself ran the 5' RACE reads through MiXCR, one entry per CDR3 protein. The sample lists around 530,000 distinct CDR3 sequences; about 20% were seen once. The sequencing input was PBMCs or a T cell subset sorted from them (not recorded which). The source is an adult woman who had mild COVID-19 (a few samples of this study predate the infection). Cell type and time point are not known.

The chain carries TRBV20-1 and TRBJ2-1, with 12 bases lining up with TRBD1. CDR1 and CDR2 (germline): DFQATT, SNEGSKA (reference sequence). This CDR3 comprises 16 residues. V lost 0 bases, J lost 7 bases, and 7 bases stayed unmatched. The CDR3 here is CSAREPGTGGSNEQFF. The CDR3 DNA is TGCAGTGCTAGAGAGCCCGGGACAGGGGGCTCGAATGAGCAGTTCTTC.

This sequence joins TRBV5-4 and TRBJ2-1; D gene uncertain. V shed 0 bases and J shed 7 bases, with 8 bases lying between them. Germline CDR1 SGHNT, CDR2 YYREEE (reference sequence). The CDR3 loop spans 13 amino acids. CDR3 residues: CASSLASANEQFF. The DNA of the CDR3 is TGTGCCAGCAGCTTGGCCTCGGCGAATGAGCAGTTCTTC.

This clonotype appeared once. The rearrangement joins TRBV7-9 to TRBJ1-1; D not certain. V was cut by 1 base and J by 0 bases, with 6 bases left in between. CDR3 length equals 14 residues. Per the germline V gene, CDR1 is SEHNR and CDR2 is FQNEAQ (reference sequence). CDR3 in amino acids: CASSLEQMNTEAFF. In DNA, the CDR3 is TGTGCCAGCAGCTTAGAGCAGATGAACACTGAAGCTTTCTTT.

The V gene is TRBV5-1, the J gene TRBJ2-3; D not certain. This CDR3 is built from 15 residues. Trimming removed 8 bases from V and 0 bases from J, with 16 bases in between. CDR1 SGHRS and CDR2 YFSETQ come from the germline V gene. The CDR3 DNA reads TGCGCCAGTCGTACCCAGGCCGCTAGCACAGATACGCAGTATTTT. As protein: CASRTQAASTDTQYF.

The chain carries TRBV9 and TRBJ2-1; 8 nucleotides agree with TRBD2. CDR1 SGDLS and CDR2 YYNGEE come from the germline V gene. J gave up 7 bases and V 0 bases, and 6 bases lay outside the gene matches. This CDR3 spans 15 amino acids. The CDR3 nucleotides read TGTGCCAGCAGCGTAGCTACCGGGGGGGGAAATGAGCAGTTCTTC. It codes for CASSVATGGGNEQFF. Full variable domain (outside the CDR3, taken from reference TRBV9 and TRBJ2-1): DSGVTQTPKHLITATGQRVTLRCSPRSGDLSVYWYQQSLDQGLQFLIQYYNGEERAKGNILERFSAQQFPDLHSELNLSSLELGDSALYFCASSVATGGGNEQFFGPGTRLTVL.

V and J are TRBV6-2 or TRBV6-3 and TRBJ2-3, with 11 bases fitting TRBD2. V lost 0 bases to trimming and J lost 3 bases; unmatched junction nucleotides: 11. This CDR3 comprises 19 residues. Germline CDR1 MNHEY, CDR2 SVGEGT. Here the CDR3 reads CASSYSGKTSGTWTDTQYF. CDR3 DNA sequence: TGTGCCAGCAGTTACTCGGGGAAGACTAGCGGGACATGGACAGATACGCAGTATTTT.